These 14 T cell receptor beta chains were all obtained from the same sample, sequenced in a study of shared clonotypes between healthy human individuals. The assay was immunoSEQ multiplex PCR, and TCRdb's table has in-frame clones only and misses some. The data contain about 990,000 clones, approximately 78% of them singletons. The source material was memory CD4+ T cells from PBMCs. The subset is: CD45RA-negative fraction. All receptors come from a man between 18 and 35 years old in good health. Some clones in this sample may be carry-over from other donors' samples.

The chain links TRBV18 to TRBJ1-3; perhaps TRBD1 as D (5 bases). The CDR3 sequence is 17 residues long. Trimming shortened V by 2 bases and J by 0 bases, and 14 bases separated the two germline ends. Germline CDR1 is KGHSH and CDR2 is LQKENI. The CDR3 sequence is CASSPGVTRGSGNTIYF. CDR3 sequence (DNA): TGTGCCAGCTCACCAGGGGTCACTAGGGGCTCTGGAAACACCATATATTTT.

The chain recombines TRBV29-1 with TRBJ1-2; TRBD1 might be the D (5 bases). The CDR3 is made up of 14 amino acids. CDR1 SQVTM and CDR2 ANQGSEA come from the germline V gene. Trimming removed 3 bases from V and 8 bases from J, with 19 bases in between. The chain's CDR3 is CSVDPLRGEGGYTF. The CDR3 nucleotides read TGCAGCGTTGACCCGCTCCGAGGGGAAGGAGGCTACACCTTC.

The chain recombines TRBV30 with TRBJ1-2; tentative D call: TRBD1 (5 bases). The CDR3 is 12 amino acids. Germline V CDR1 and CDR2: GTSNPN, SVGIG (reference sequence). Trimming took off 0 bases at V and 5 bases at J, with 7 bases between the two ends. In DNA, the CDR3 is TGTGCCTGGAGTGTTAAGGGGTATGGCTACACCTTC. Translating gives CAWSVKGYGYTF. The variable domain in full, with the rest retrieved from reference TRBV30 and TRBJ1-2, is SQTIHQWPATLVQPVGSPLSLECTVEGTSNPNLYWYRQAAGRGLQLLFYSVGIGQISSEVPQNLSASRPQDRQFILSSKKLLLSDSGFYLCAWSVKGYGYTFGSGTRLTVV.

The chain's CDR3 is CASSLALAGVYEQYF. In nucleotides, the CDR3 is TGTGCCAGCAGCTTGGCCCTAGCGGGAGTTTACGAGCAGTACTTC. The rearrangement links TRBV5-4 to TRBJ2-7; 10 bases fit TRBD2. V dropped 0 bases and J dropped 4; count of bases not matched to a gene: 4. Germline lookup yields CDR1 SGHNT and CDR2 YYREEE (reference sequence). The CDR3 has 15 amino acids.

The gene calls are TRBV7-2 and TRBJ1-2, with TRBD1 matching 7 bases. V shed 8 bases and J 2 bases; nucleotides not matched to a gene: 14. The CDR3 totals 16 residues. Looked up from germline, CDR1 is SGHTA and CDR2 is FQGNSA. CDR3 protein: CASRKGGRGENYGYTF. CDR3 DNA: TGTGCCAGCCGTAAGGGCGGCAGGGGGGAGAACTATGGCTACACCTTC.

This rearrangement joins TRBV27 to TRBJ2-2, with TRBD2 identical over 7 bases. Germline assignment: CDR1 MNHEY and CDR2 SMNVEV (reference sequence). The CDR3 has 13 amino acids. V lost 6 bases to trimming and J lost 8 bases; unmatched junction nucleotides: 6. CDR3 loop: CASSRQLAGELFF. CDR3 in DNA: TGTGCCAGCAGCAGACAACTAGCGGGGGAGCTGTTTTTT.

The rearrangement uses TRBV7-2 and TRBJ2-2; D ambiguous. The V and J ends lost 5 bases and 6 bases respectively, with 16 bases between them. This CDR3 has 15 residues. The germline V gene encodes CDR1 SGHTA and CDR2 FQGNSA. DNA of the CDR3: TGTGCCAGCAGCAAAGAGGTGGGCTCGCCCGGGGAGCTGTTTTTT. Protein product: CASSKEVGSPGELFF.

A single count supports this clone. V usage is TRBV2 and J usage is TRBJ2-6, with 9 positions matching TRBD1. The trim removed 8 bases at V and 0 bases at J, leaving 5 bases unmatched. The V gene's germline CDR1 is SNHLY and CDR2 FYNNEI. The CDR3 runs to 16 residues. This CDR3 reads CASGTQGASGANVLTF. CDR3 coding DNA: TGTGCCAGCGGTACACAGGGGGCCTCTGGGGCCAACGTCCTGACTTTC.

The V call is TRBV5-4, the J call TRBJ2-7; either TRBD1 or TRBD2 may fit D (5 bases each). V was pared by 4 bases and J by 7 bases, with 12 bases between. The CDR3 contains 12 residues. Germline V gene lookup returns CDR1 SGHNT and CDR2 YYREEE (reference sequence). This CDR3 is CASSQEAGEQYF. As DNA, the CDR3 is TGTGCCAGCAGCCAGGAGGCAGGGGAGCAGTACTTC.

The chain employs TRBV5-4 and TRBJ1-1; D unclear. V shed 5 bases and J shed 1 base, with 12 bases lying between them. Germline V gene data show CDR1 as SGHNT and CDR2 as YYREEE (reference sequence). CDR3 length: 14 residues. Written as DNA, the CDR3 is TGTGCCAGCAGATGGGGAACTCAGAACACTGAAGCTTTCTTT. It specifies CASRWGTQNTEAFF.

V gene TRBV19 combines with J gene TRBJ2-1; D tentatively fits TRBD1 or TRBD2 (6 bases each). Trimming removed 6 bases from V and 9 bases from J, with 15 bases in between. The CDR3 is 13 amino acids. From germline, CDR1 is LNHDA and CDR2 SQIVND (reference sequence). Here the CDR3 DNA reads TGTGCCAGTAGCCAACAGGGAGGTGGTGAGCAGTTCTTC. Its protein product is CASSQQGGGEQFF.

CDR3 DNA sequence: TGTGCCAGTAGTTGGACAGGCAACACCGGGGAGCTGTTTTTT. Residues: CASSWTGNTGELFF. The V call is TRBV19, the J call TRBJ2-2; TRBD1 matches at 7 bases. Germline values: CDR1 LNHDA, CDR2 SQIVND (reference sequence). CDR3 length: 14 residues. The ends lost 5 bases at V and 2 bases at J; junction bases unmatched: 2. The whole variable domain, filled in from reference TRBV19 and TRBJ2-2, reads DGGITQSPKYLFRKEGQNVTLSCEQNLNHDAMYWYRQDPGQGLRLIYYSQIVNDFQKGDIAEGYSVSREKKESFPLTVTSAQKNPTAFYLCASSWTGNTGELFFGEGSRLTVL.

V and J are TRBV5-6 and TRBJ2-6; D ambiguous. V dropped 0 bases and J dropped 0 bases, with 16 bases sitting between them. Germline CDR1 SGHDT, CDR2 YYEEEE. The CDR3 sequence is 19 residues long. The CDR3 nucleotides read TGTGCCAGCAGCTTGGATTTGCGGCCAGGCCGCTCTGGGGCCAACGTCCTGACTTTC. This encodes CASSLDLRPGRSGANVLTF.

This clone has a handful of counts. The chain combines TRBV27 with TRBJ1-1; D gene unclear. Germline V gene lookup returns CDR1 MNHEY and CDR2 SMNVEV (reference sequence). Between the trimmed V and J ends, which lost 5 bases and 3 bases, there was a span of 13 bases. The CDR3 has 14 amino acids. The CDR3 loop is CASSRRYGDTEAFF. CDR3 DNA: TGTGCCAGCAGTAGAAGGTACGGCGACACTGAAGCTTTCTTT.